The rows below give T cell receptor beta chains drawn from one sample of a study of blood T cell repertoires in COVID-19. Here immunoSEQ multiplex PCR was the method, and the copy in TCRdb shows in-frame clones only, minus some. The repertoire has a few hundred thousand clones, roughly nine tenths of them found once; the top ten carry approximately 3.1%. Sequenced: PBMCs or T cells enriched from blood (not recorded which). The receptors were sampled from a woman in her twenties or thirties who had recovered from COVID-19. CDR3s include the opening cysteine and the closing phenylalanine or tryptophan. D genes are given only for firm matches. Size tells how often a clone was seen (once, few, many) or the class of an expanded clone, and some rows leave it out.

j_call v_call d_call clone_size cdr3_aa cdr3_nt
TRBJ2-5 TRBV28 TRBD2 - CASSLLAGGETQYF TGTGCCAGCAGCCTACTAGCGGGCGGGGAGACCCAGTACTTC
TRBJ2-7 TRBV4-1 TRBD2 - CASSQLAGGLYEQYF TGCGCCAGCAGCCAGCTAGCGGGAGGGCTATACGAGCAGTACTTC
TRBJ1-2 TRBV7-9 - - CASSLATWDYGYTF TGTGCCAGCAGCTTAGCGACATGGGACTATGGCTACACCTTC
TRBJ2-7 TRBV5-6 TRBD1 - CASSLGTGGREQYF TGTGCCAGCAGCTTGGGGACAGGGGGGCGGGAGCAGTACTTC
TRBJ1-5 TRBV29-1 TRBD1 - CSVQTGFNQPQHF TGCAGCGTCCAGACAGGGTTCAATCAGCCCCAGCATTTT
TRBJ1-1 TRBV27 TRBD1 once CASTGQGFTEAFF TGTGCCAGTACAGGACAGGGGTTCACTGAAGCTTTCTTT
TRBJ2-2 TRBV7-2 TRBD2 - CASSMGLGDAGELFF TGTGCCAGCAGCATGGGACTAGGGGATGCCGGGGAGCTGTTTTTT
TRBJ2-1 TRBV24-1 TRBD1 - CATSDTGQGFYNEQFF TGTGCCACCAGTGACACGGGACAGGGTTTTTACAATGAGCAGTTCTTC
TRBJ2-2 TRBV6-5 TRBD2 few CASSYSGVNTGELFF TGTGCCAGCAGTTACAGCGGGGTGAACACCGGGGAGCTGTTTTTT
TRBJ1-1 TRBV6-1 TRBD1 - CASSEDRGDTEAFF TGTGCCAGCAGTGAAGACAGGGGCGACACTGAAGCTTTCTTT
TRBJ2-1 TRBV7-2 TRBD1 few CASSFRDRAAEQFF TGTGCCAGCAGTTTCCGGGACAGGGCGGCTGAGCAGTTCTTC
TRBJ1-1 TRBV3-1/TRBV3-2 - - CASSPAGGGNTEAFF TGTGCCAGCAGCCCTGCCGGGGGTGGGAACACTGAAGCTTTCTTT
TRBJ2-2 TRBV11-3 TRBD1 - CASSSRQGVGELFF TGTGCCAGCAGCTCCAGACAGGGGGTCGGGGAGCTGTTTTTT
TRBJ1-2 TRBV21-1 - - CASSLSPDRGSAVYTF TGTGCCAGCAGCCTAAGTCCGGACAGGGGATCGGCGGTCTACACCTTC
TRBJ2-3 TRBV29-1 - - CSVAEEEAGLWRDTQYF TGCAGCGTTGCCGAAGAAGAGGCGGGATTGTGGAGAGATACGCAGTATTTT
TRBJ1-6 TRBV27 TRBD1 - CASSIGQGYNSPLHF TGTGCCAGCAGTATAGGACAGGGGTATAATTCACCCCTCCACTTT
TRBJ1-1 TRBV4-1 TRBD1 - CASSGAGGPEAFF TGCGCCAGCAGCGGAGCAGGGGGCCCTGAAGCTTTCTTT
TRBJ2-1 TRBV7-6 - - CASSWSSYNEQFF TGTGCCAGCAGCTGGAGCTCCTACAATGAGCAGTTCTTC
TRBJ2-5 TRBV4-2 TRBD2 - CASSQTPTSRETQYF TGTGCCAGCAGCCAGACCCCGACTAGCAGGGAGACCCAGTACTTC
TRBJ1-1 TRBV29-1 - - CSVVYFRENTEAFF TGCAGCGTTGTGTATTTCAGGGAGAACACTGAAGCTTTCTTT
TRBJ1-2 TRBV9 TRBD1 - CASSVGTGPGYGYTF TGTGCCAGCAGCGTAGGGACAGGTCCTGGCTATGGCTACACCTTC
TRBJ2-1 TRBV6-5 TRBD2 - CASSAPGGPGNEQFF TGTGCCAGCAGCGCCCCGGGAGGGCCGGGCAATGAGCAGTTCTTC
TRBJ2-1 TRBV6-4 - - CASSLGRDMKTEQFF TGTGCCAGCAGTTTGGGTCGTGACATGAAAACTGAGCAGTTCTTC
TRBJ1-3 TRBV6-5 TRBD1 once CASSSQGAYGNTIYF TGTGCCAGCAGTTCACAGGGGGCGTATGGAAACACCATATATTTT
TRBJ1-1 TRBV5-5 - - CASSPLFREGGLNTEAFF TGTGCCAGCAGCCCGCTATTCAGGGAAGGGGGACTGAACACTGAAGCTTTCTTT
TRBJ2-7 TRBV7-2 - - CASSLAGPYIHYEQYF TGTGCCAGCAGCTTGGCAGGGCCCTATATCCACTACGAGCAGTACTTC
TRBJ2-7 TRBV19 - once CRGWAGDEQYF TGTAGGGGATGGGCAGGGGATGAGCAGTACTTC
TRBJ2-7 TRBV27 TRBD1 - CASSLSGTASYEQYF TGTGCCAGCAGTCTCTCCGGGACAGCCTCCTACGAGCAGTACTTC
TRBJ1-2 TRBV3-1/TRBV3-2 - once CASSPDSKYGYTF TGTGCCAGCAGTCCCGACAGCAAATATGGCTACACCTTC
TRBJ2-7 TRBV2 - - CAAEGLGRYEQYF TGTGCCGCCGAAGGGCTGGGGAGGTACGAGCAGTACTTC
TRBJ2-2 TRBV7-6 TRBD2 - CASSLATSGAGELFF TGTGCCAGCAGCTTGGCGACTAGCGGGGCCGGGGAGCTGTTTTTT
TRBJ1-3 TRBV3-1/TRBV3-2 - - CASSLTEGPGYGNTIYF TGTGCCAGCAGCCTTACAGAAGGGCCAGGGTACGGAAACACCATATATTTT
TRBJ1-2 TRBV11-1 TRBD1 - CASSRDSLNSNYGYTF TGTGCCAGCAGTCGGGACAGTCTCAATTCTAACTATGGCTACACCTTC
TRBJ2-1 TRBV9 TRBD2 - CASSVGLAGGYNEQFF TGTGCCAGCAGCGTAGGGCTAGCGGGAGGATACAATGAGCAGTTCTTC
TRBJ1-2 TRBV12-2 - - CASRLARQGRFHGYTF TGTGCAAGTCGCTTAGCAAGACAGGGCCGCTTTCATGGCTACACCTTC
TRBJ1-2 TRBV9 - few CASSVDSNYGYTF TGTGCCAGCAGCGTAGATAGCAACTATGGCTACACCTTC
TRBJ2-5 TRBV3-1/TRBV3-2 - - CASSQDRSGPETQYF TGTGCCAGCAGCCAAGATAGGAGCGGACCAGAGACCCAGTACTTC
TRBJ2-7 TRBV6-5 TRBD1 - CASGGRTGEYYEQYF TGTGCCAGCGGGGGAAGGACAGGGGAATACTACGAGCAGTACTTC